This TCR beta chain was retrieved from a study of glioma-infiltrating T cells after dendritic cell vaccination. Method: immunoSEQ multiplex PCR; TCRdb's copy keeps in-frame clones and lacks some. The sample includes 90,000 to 100,000 clones, roughly 83% of them seen just once. Notes on this clone: This CDR3 is also generated by other DNA sequences in the sample.

The CDR3 covers 13 residues. Germline V gene data show CDR1 as MNHEY and CDR2 as SVGAGI. Unmatched junction bases numbered 8, after V lost 5 bases and J lost 8 bases. The sample was blood, taken before dendritic cell vaccination. The rearrangement links TRBV6-5 to TRBJ1-2; 7 positions match TRBD1. The clonotype was recovered from a human donor with glioblastoma. The CDR3 sequence is CASSEYRGEGYTF. In DNA, the CDR3 is TGTGCCAGCAGTGAGTACAGGGGTGAAGGCTACACCTTC.